These T cell receptor beta chains were read from a single sample in a study of T cells in localized non-small cell lung cancer. Generated by immunoSEQ multiplex PCR, the TCRdb table keeps only in-frame clones and is missing some. The sample contains some 9,700 clones, under 90% of which appear only once. This sample comprised peripheral blood, obtained before any cancer treatment. The source is a female donor of 60 years or more with stage II squamous cell lung carcinoma. Both conserved end residues are part of each CDR3. D genes are given only for firm matches. Size is stated for part of the rows, as once, few or many counts, or as a class when the clone is expanded.

d_call	clone_size	v_call	j_call	cdr3_aa	cdr3_nt
TRBD2	-	TRBV5-4	TRBJ2-3	CASRVSGGAGGGDTQYF	TGTGCCAGCAGGGTTAGCGGGGGGGCCGGGGGTGGAGATACGCAGTATTTT
-	-	TRBV6-5	TRBJ1-6	CASTLKYQSLSPLHF	TGTGCCAGCACCTTAAAGTACCAGTCTCTTTCACCCCTCCACTTT
TRBD1	-	TRBV30	TRBJ2-7	CAGAGQGYEQYF	TGTGCCGGGGCGGGACAGGGGTACGAGCAGTACTTC
TRBD2	-	TRBV7-2	TRBJ2-5	CASSLALLAGVGETQYF	TGTGCCAGCAGCTTAGCGCTACTAGCGGGAGTAGGAGAGACCCAGTACTTC
TRBD1	-	TRBV7-9	TRBJ2-1	CASSPRDRGGNEQFF	TGTGCCAGCAGCCCCCGGGACAGGGGGGGAAATGAGCAGTTCTTC
-	-	TRBV29-1	TRBJ2-1	CSVESRVGNEQFF	TGCAGCGTTGAATCCAGGGTCGGCAATGAGCAGTTCTTC
TRBD1	-	TRBV5-1	TRBJ1-1	CASSQGQGGNTEAFF	TGCGCCAGCAGCCAGGGACAGGGCGGGAACACTGAAGCTTTCTTT
TRBD1	-	TRBV27	TRBJ2-1	CASSAPGQGRNEQFF	TGTGCCAGCAGTGCCCCGGGACAGGGGAGGAATGAGCAGTTCTTC
-	-	TRBV2	TRBJ2-3	CASSTRIHLGDTQYF	TGTGCCAGCAGTACCAGGATTCACTTAGGAGATACGCAGTATTTT
-	few	TRBV11-2	TRBJ1-1	CASSLDPKNTEAFF	TGTGCCAGCAGCTTAGATCCGAAGAACACTGAAGCTTTCTTT
-	-	TRBV2	TRBJ2-5	CASSPGGQETQYF	TGTGCCAGCAGCCCTGGGGGACAAGAGACCCAGTACTTC
-	once	TRBV21-1	TRBJ2-2	CASSKDPSGGAGTGELFF	TGTGCCAGCAGCAAAGACCCTAGCGGGGGGGCCGGCACCGGGGAGCTGTTTTTT
TRBD1	-	TRBV5-1	TRBJ2-1	CASSGQGEQFF	TGCGCCAGCAGCGGACAGGGTGAGCAGTTCTTC
-	-	TRBV5-1	TRBJ2-3	CASSLTGVGVGFGTDTQYF	TGCGCCAGCAGCCTAACGGGGGTTGGAGTTGGTTTCGGCACAGATACGCAGTATTTT
-	few	TRBV9	TRBJ1-2	CASSGQWGTSGYTF	TGTGCCAGCAGCGGCCAGTGGGGAACTAGTGGCTACACCTTC
TRBD1	-	TRBV30	TRBJ1-4	CAGDRGNEKLFF	TGTGCCGGTGACAGGGGGAATGAAAAACTGTTTTTT
-	-	TRBV6-5	TRBJ2-7	CASSYSIPETPYEQYF	TGTGCCAGCAGTTACTCGATCCCCGAGACACCCTACGAGCAGTACTTC
-	few	TRBV6-5	TRBJ2-5	CASTYDGHGRGTQYF	TGTGCCAGCACCTACGATGGACACGGGCGGGGGACCCAGTACTTC
-	-	TRBV7-2	TRBJ2-1	CASSSPESAVNEQFF	TGTGCCAGCAGCTCCCCCGAATCGGCTGTTAATGAGCAGTTCTTC
TRBD1	-	TRBV10-3	TRBJ1-3	CAVQGTRSGNTIYF	TGTGCCGTACAGGGGACCCGCTCTGGAAACACCATATATTTT
-	-	TRBV5-8	TRBJ2-1	CASSLARGRIDNEQFF	TGTGCCAGCAGCCTTGCCAGGGGCAGAATCGACAATGAGCAGTTCTTC
TRBD1	-	TRBV5-1	TRBJ1-1	CASSMTGVTEAFF	TGCGCCAGCAGCATGACAGGGGTCACTGAAGCTTTCTTT